This T cell receptor beta chain was recovered during a study of identical twins. One entry per CDR3 protein, called by TCRdb with MiXCR from the 5' RACE reads. The data contain hundreds of thousands of distinct CDR3 sequences, around 20% of them singletons. With respect to this clonotype: What it recognizes is unknown.

Study findings and constraints: For out-of-frame beta sequences, excess twin sharing was weaker. Insertions were reduced in abundant cord blood beta clonotypes but not in memory repertoires.

The CDR3 covers 14 residues. CDR1 is SEHNR, CDR2 FQNEAQ, per germline (reference sequence). The V gene lost 2 bases and the J gene lost 6 bases, with 14 bases spanning the gap. The sample was also linked to a second study, of T cells expressing NK-cell markers. That work contributes: It was from sorted CD3+CD56+NKG2C+, CD3+CD56+NKG2C- and CD3+CD56-NKG2C+ T cells that TCR beta repertoires came. Roughly 6 donors showed dominant NKG2C+ clonotypes comprising about 1.0-8% of their CD8+ T cells.

The J gene is TRBJ2-7, the V gene TRBV7-9; D is perhaps TRBD1 (5 bases). The specimen was PBMCs. The TCR was taken from a woman between 18 and 29 years old in good health. The CDR3 DNA sequence: TGTGCCAGCAGCTTAACAGGTGGTCTTGGCGAGCAGTACTTC. Amino acid sequence: CASSLTGGLGEQYF. The complete variable domain, with remaining parts taken from reference TRBV7-9 and TRBJ2-7, reads DTGVSQNPRHKITKRGQNVTFRCDPISEHNRLYWYRQTLGQGPEFLTYFQNEAQLEKSRLLSDRFSAERPKGSFSTLEIQRTEQGDSAMYLCASSLTGGLGEQYFGPGTRLTVT.